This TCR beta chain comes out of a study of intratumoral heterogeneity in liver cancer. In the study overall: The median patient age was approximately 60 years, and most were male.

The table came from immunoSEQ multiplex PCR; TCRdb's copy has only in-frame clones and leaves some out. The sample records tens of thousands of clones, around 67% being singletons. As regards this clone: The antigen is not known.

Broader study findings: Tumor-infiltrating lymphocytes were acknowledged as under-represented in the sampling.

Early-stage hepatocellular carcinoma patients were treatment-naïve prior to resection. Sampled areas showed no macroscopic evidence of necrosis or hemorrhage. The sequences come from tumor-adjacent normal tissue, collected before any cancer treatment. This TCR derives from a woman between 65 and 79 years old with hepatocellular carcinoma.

CDR3 sequence reads: CAISESWLSGRDTGELFF. CDR3 nucleotide sequence: TGTGCCATCAGTGAGTCGTGGTTAAGCGGGAGAGATACCGGGGAGCTGTTTTTT. The rearrangement links TRBV10-3 to TRBJ2-2; 8 nucleotides match TRBD2. CDR3 length: 18 amino acids. The germline V gene encodes CDR1 ENHRY and CDR2 SYGVKD. V gave up 0 bases and J gave up 5 bases; unmatched junction bases: 11.